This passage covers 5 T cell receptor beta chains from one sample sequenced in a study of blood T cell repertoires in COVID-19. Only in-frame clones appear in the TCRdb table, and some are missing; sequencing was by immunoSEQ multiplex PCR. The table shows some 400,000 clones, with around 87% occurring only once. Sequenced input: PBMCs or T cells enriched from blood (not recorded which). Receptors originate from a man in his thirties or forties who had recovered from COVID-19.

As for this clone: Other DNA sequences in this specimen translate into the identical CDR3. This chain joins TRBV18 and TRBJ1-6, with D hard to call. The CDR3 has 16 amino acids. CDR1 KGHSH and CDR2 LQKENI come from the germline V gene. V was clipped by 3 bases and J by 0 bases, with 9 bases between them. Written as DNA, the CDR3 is TGTGCCAGCTCACCTACCGCGAGCTCCTATAATTCACCCCTCCACTTT. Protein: CASSPTASSYNSPLHF.

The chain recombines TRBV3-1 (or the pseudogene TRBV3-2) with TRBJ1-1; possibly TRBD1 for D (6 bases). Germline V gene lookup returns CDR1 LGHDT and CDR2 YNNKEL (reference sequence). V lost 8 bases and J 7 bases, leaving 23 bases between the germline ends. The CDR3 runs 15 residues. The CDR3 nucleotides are TGTGCCAGCGCTGTAACCCAGGTAAGGGGGAGTGAAGCTTTCTTT. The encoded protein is CASAVTQVRGSEAFF.

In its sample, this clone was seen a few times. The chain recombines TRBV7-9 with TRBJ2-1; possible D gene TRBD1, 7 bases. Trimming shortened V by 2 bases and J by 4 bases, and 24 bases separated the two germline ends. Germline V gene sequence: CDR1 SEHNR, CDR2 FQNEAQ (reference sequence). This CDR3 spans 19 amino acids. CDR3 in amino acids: CASSLRPGGGEWGYNEQFF. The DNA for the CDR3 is TGTGCCAGCAGCTTAAGGCCTGGAGGGGGCGAGTGGGGATACAATGAGCAGTTCTTC.

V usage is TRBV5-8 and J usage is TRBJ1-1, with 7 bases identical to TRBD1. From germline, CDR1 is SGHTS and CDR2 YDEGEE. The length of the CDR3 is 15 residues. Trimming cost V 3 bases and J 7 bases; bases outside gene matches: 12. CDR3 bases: TGTGCCAGCAGCTGGGGTCCAGGGGGATCCTTTGAAGCTTTCTTT. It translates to CASSWGPGGSFEAFF.

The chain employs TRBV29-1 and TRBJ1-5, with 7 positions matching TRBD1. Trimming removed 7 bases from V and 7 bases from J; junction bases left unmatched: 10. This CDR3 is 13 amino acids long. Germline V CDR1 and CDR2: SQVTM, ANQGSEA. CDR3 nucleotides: TGCAGCGCCGGACAGGAGAGGGGACAGCCCCAGCATTTT. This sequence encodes CSAGQERGQPQHF. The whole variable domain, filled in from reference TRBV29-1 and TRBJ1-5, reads SAVISQKPSRDICQRGTSLTIQCQVDSQVTMMFWYRQQPGQSLTLIATANQGSEATYESGFVIDKFPISRPNLTFSTLTVSNMSPEDSSIYLCSAGQERGQPQHFGDGTRLSIL.